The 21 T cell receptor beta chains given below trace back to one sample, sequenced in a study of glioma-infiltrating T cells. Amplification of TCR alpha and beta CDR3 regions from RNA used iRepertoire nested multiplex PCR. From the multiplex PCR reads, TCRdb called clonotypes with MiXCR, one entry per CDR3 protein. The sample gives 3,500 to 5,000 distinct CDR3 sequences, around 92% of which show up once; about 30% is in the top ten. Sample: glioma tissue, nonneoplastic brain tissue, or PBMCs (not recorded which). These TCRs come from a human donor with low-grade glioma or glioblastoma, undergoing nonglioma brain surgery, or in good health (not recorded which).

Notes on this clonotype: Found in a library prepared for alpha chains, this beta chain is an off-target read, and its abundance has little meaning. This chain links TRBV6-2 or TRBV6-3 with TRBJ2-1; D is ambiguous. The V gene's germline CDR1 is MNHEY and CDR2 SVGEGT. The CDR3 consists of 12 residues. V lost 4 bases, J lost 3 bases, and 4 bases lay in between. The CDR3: CASSSYYNEQFF. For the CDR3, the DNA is TGTGCCAGCAGTTCGTACTACAATGAGCAGTTCTTC.

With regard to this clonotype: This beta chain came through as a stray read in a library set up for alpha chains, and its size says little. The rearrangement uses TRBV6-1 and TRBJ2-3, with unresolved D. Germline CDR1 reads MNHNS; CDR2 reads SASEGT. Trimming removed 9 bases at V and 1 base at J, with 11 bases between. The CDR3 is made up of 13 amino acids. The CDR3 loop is CARSRSRTDTQYF. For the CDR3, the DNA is TGTGCCAGATCCCGGTCCCGCACAGATACGCAGTATTTT.

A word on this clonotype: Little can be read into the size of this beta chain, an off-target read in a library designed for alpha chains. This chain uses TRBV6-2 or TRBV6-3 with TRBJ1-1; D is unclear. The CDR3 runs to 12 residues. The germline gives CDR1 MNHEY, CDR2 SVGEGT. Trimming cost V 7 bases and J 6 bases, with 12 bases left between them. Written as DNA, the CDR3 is TGTGCCAGCAAGCGGTCTGGACCTGAAGCTTTCTTT. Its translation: CASKRSGPEAFF.

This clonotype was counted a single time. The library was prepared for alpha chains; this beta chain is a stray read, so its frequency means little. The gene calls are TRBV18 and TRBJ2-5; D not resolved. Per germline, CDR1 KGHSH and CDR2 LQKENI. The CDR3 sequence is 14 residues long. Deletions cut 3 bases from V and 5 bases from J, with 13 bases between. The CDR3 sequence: CASSPLGFEETQYF. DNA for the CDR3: TGTGCCAGCTCACCGTTGGGGTTCGAGGAGACCCAGTACTTC.

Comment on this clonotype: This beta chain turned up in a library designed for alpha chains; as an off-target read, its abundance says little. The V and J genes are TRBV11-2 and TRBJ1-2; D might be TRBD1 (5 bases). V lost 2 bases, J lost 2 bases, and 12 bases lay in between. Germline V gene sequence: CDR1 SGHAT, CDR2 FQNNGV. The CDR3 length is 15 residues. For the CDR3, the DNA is TGTGCCAGCAGCTTACAAGCCGCAGGGAACTATGGCTACACCTTC. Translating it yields CASSLQAAGNYGYTF.

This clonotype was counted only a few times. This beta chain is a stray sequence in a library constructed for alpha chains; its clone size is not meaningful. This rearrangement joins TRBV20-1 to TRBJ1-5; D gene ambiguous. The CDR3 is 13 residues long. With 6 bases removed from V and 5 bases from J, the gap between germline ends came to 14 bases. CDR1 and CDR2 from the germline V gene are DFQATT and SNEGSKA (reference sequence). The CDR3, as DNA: TGCAGTGCCAGACGGGATGTGGATCAGCCCCAGCATTTT. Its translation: CSARRDVDQPQHF.

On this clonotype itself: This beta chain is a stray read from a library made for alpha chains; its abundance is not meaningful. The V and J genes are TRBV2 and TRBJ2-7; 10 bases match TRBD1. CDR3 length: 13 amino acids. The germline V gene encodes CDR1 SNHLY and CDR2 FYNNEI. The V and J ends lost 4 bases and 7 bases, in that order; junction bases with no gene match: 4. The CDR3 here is CASSGQGAREQYF. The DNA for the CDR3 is TGTGCCAGCAGTGGACAGGGGGCGCGTGAGCAGTACTTC.

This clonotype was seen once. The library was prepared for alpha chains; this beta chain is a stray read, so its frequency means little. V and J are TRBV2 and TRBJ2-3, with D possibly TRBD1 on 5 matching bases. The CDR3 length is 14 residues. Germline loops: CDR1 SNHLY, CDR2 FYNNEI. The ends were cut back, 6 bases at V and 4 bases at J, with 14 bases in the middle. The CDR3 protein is CASSPLQGSDTQYF. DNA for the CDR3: TGTGCCAGCAGCCCACTGCAGGGCTCAGATACGCAGTATTTT.

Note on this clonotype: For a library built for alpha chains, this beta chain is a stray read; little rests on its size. This CDR3 is CASSRPDGYSNQPQHF. CDR3 coding DNA: TGTGCCAGCAGTCGCCCCGACGGCTATAGCAATCAGCCCCAGCATTTT. The gene calls are TRBV6-2 or TRBV6-3 and TRBJ1-5; no definite D call. Germline CDR1 reads MNHEY; CDR2 reads SVGEGT. This CDR3 has 16 residues. Between the trimmed V and J ends, which lost 5 bases and 0 bases, there was a span of 14 bases.

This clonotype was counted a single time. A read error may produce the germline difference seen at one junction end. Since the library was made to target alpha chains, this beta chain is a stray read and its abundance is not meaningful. CDR3 loop: CATSPPTGTDTQYF. In nucleotides, the CDR3 is TGTGCCACCAGTCCCCCCACGGGCACAGATACGCAGTATTTT. The V call is TRBV6-2 or TRBV6-3, the J call TRBJ2-3; D is ambiguous. The CDR3 totals 14 residues. From germline, CDR1 is MNHEY and CDR2 SVGEGT.

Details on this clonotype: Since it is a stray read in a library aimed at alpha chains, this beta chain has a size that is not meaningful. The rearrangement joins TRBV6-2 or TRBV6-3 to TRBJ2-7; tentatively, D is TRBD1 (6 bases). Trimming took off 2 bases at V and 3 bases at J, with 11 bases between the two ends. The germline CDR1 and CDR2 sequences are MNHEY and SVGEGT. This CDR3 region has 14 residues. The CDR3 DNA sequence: TGTGCCAGCAGTTACAAGGACAGTAACTACGAGCAGTACTTC. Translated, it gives CASSYKDSNYEQYF.

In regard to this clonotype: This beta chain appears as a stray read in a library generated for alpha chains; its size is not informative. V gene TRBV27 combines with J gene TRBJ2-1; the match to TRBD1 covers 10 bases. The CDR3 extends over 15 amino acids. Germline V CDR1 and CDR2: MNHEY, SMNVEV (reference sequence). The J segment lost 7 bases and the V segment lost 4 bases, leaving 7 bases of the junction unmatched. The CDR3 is CASSYRDRGWNEQFF. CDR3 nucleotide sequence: TGTGCCAGCAGTTACCGGGACAGGGGTTGGAATGAGCAGTTCTTC.

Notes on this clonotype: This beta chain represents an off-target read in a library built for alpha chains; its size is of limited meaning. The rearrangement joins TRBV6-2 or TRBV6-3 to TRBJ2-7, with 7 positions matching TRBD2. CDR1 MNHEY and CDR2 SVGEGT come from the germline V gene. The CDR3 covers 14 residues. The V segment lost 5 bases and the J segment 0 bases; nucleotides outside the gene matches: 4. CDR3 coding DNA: TGTGCCAGCAGTGGACGGGGGGTCTCCTACGAGCAGTACTTC. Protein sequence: CASSGRGVSYEQYF.

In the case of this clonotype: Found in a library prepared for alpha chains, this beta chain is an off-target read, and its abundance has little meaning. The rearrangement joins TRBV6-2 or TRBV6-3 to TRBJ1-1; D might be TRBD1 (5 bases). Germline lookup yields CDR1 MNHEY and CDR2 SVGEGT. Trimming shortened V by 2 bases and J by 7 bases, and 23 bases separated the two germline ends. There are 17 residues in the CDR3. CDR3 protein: CASSYSGRALWSNEAFF. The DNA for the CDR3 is TGTGCCAGCAGTTACAGCGGCAGGGCGCTATGGAGCAATGAAGCTTTCTTT.

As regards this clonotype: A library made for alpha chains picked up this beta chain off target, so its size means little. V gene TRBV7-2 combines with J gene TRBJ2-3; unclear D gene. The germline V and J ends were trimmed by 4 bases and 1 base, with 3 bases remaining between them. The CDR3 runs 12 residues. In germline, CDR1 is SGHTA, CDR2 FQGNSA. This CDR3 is CASSSRTDTQYF. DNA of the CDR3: TGTGCCAGCAGCTCCCGCACAGATACGCAGTATTTT.

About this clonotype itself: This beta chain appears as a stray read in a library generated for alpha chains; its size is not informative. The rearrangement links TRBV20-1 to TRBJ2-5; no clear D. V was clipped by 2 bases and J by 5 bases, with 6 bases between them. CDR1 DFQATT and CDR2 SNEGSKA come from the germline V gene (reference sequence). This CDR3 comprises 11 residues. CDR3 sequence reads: CSARLVETQYF. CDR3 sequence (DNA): TGCAGTGCTAGATTAGTGGAGACCCAGTACTTC.

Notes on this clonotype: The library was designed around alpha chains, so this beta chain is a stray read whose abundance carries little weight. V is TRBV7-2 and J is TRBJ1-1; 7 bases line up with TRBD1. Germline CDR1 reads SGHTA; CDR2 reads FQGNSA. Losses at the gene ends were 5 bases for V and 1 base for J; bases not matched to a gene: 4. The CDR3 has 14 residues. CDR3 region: CASSPGTANTEAFF. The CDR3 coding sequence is TGTGCCAGCAGCCCCGGGACAGCGAACACTGAAGCTTTCTTT.

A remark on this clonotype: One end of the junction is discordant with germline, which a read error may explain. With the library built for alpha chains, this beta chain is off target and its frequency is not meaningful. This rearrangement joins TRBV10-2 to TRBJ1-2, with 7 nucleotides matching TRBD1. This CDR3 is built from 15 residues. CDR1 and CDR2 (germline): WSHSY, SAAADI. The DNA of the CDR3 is TGTGCCAGCAGTGAGTCAGGGGGACGAGACTATGGCTACACCTTC. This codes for CASSESGGRDYGYTF.

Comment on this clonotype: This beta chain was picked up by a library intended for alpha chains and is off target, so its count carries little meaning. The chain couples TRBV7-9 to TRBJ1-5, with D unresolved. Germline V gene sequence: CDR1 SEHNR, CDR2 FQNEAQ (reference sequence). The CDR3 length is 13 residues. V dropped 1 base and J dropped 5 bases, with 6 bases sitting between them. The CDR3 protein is CASSLVQDQPQHF. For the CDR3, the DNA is TGTGCCAGCAGCTTAGTCCAGGATCAGCCCCAGCATTTT.

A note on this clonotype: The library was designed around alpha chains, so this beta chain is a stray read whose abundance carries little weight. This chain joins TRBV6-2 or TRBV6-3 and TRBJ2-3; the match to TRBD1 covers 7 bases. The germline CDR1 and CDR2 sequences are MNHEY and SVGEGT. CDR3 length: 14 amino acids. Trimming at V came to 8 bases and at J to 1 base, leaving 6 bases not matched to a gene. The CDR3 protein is CASLRDSGTDTQYF. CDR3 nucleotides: TGTGCCAGCCTACGGGACAGCGGCACAGATACGCAGTATTTT.

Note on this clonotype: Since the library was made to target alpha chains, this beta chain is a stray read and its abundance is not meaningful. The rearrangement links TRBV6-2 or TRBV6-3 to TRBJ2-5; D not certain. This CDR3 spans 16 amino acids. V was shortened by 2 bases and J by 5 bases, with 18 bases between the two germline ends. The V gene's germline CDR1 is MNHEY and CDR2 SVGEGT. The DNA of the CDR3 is TGTGCCAGCAGTTACCCTAACGGCGAGCCGTGGGAGACCCAGTACTTC. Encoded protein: CASSYPNGEPWETQYF.